What follows is one T cell receptor (beta chain) and its context. The antigen remains unidentified. Unexposed donor CD4+ T cells date from 2011-2018, before the COVID-19 pandemic. The cells were cultured for approximately 10 days before CD4+ T cells were isolated. Unexposed-donor CD4+ T cells were probed with SARS-CoV-2 S/N and four cold-coronavirus spikes, cells permitting. These data are taken from a study of CD4 T cells in relation to SARS-CoV-2 and coronaviruses. Study-wide background: Crossreactive spike epitopes shared across donors were mapped to their HLA restriction.

Germline V gene lookup returns CDR1 PRHDT and CDR2 FYEKMQ (reference sequence). Trimming shortened V by 3 bases and J by 4 bases, and 13 bases separated the two germline ends. The CDR3 loop spans 14 amino acids. Data came from immunoSEQ multiplex PCR; TCRdb stores just in-frame clones and leaves some out. The sample lists tens of thousands of clones; less than 75% were seen once. The source is a human donor in good health. The chain links TRBV13 to TRBJ2-7, with a possible D match to TRBD2 (6 bases). Sequences were obtained from CD4+ T cells from PBMCs, cultured in vitro. The CDR3 protein is CASSLEGRQYEQYF. Written as DNA, the CDR3 is TGTGCCAGCAGCTTGGAAGGGAGGCAGTACGAGCAGTACTTC.